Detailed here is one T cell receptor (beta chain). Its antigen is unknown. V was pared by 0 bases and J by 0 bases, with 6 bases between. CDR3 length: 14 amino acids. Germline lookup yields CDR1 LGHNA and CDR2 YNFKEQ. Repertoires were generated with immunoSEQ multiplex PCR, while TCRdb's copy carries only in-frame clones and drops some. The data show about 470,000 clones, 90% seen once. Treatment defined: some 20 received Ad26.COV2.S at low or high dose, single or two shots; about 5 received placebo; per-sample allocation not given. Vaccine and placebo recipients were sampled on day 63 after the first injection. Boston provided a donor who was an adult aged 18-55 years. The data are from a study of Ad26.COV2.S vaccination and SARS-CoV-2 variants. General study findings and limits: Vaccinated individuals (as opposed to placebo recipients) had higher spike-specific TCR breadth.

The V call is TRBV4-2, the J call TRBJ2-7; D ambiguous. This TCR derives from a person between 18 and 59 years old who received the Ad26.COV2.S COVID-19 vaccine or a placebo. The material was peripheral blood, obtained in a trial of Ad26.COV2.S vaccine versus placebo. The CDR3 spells CASSQDPGSYEQYF. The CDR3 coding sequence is TGTGCCAGCAGCCAAGATCCGGGCTCCTACGAGCAGTACTTC.